These 25 T cell receptor beta chains originate from one sample sequenced in a study of blood T cell repertoires in COVID-19. Sequenced by immunoSEQ multiplex PCR; TCRdb stores in-frame clones only, minus some. The sample shows some 200,000 clones, approximately 80% of them seen only once. The sample consisted of peripheral blood. The source is an elderly woman with COVID-19, enrolled during active disease.

This clone was counted a few times. This chain joins TRBV3-1 (or the pseudogene TRBV3-2) and TRBJ2-2; the D gene is possibly TRBD2 (6 bases). Deletions cut 2 bases from V and 5 bases from J, with 18 bases between. This CDR3 spans 17 amino acids. Germline V gene data show CDR1 as LGHDT and CDR2 as YNNKEL (reference sequence). This CDR3 reads CASSQNSAGRGTGELFF. The DNA of the CDR3 is TGTGCCAGCAGCCAAAATAGTGCGGGACGTGGGACCGGGGAGCTGTTTTTT.

This sequence joins TRBV5-8 and TRBJ1-5; D unclear. V was trimmed by 2 bases and J by 0 bases, leaving 12 bases between them. The CDR3 totals 16 residues. Germline CDR1 and CDR2: SGHTS and YDEGEE. The CDR3 sequence: CASSFVTAYSNQPQHF. For the CDR3, the DNA is TGTGCCAGCAGCTTCGTCACAGCTTATAGCAATCAGCCCCAGCATTTT.

The chain has TRBV5-4 and TRBJ2-1; TRBD2 agrees at 14 bases. CDR1 is SGHNT, CDR2 YYREEE, per germline (reference sequence). The CDR3 totals 15 residues. V lost 4 bases to trimming and J lost 7 bases; unmatched junction nucleotides: 4. For the CDR3, the DNA is TGTGCCAGCAGCCCGCGGACTAGCGGGAGGAATGAGCAGTTCTTC. As protein: CASSPRTSGRNEQFF. The whole variable domain, filled in from reference TRBV5-4 and TRBJ2-1, reads ETGVTQSPTHLIKTRGQQVTLRCSSQSGHNTVSWYQQALGQGPQFIFQYYREEENGRGNFPPRFSGLQFPNYSSELNVNALELDDSALYLCASSPRTSGRNEQFFGPGTRLTVL.

This chain connects TRBV20-1 to TRBJ2-4, with D hard to call. The CDR3 is 13 residues long. CDR1 and CDR2 (germline): DFQATT, SNEGSKA (reference sequence). The V gene lost 3 bases and the J gene lost 0 bases, with 6 bases spanning the gap. Written as DNA, the CDR3 is TGCAGTGCTAGTGGCAGAGCCAAAAACATTCAGTACTTC. Protein product: CSASGRAKNIQYF.

The V and J genes are TRBV11-2 and TRBJ1-1; D gene ambiguous. Between the trimmed V and J ends, which lost 4 bases and 1 base, there was a span of 10 bases. Germline values: CDR1 SGHAT, CDR2 FQNNGV. The CDR3 sequence is 14 residues long. CDR3 region: CASSSAAGNTEAFF. As DNA, the CDR3 is TGTGCCAGCAGCTCCGCTGCGGGGAACACTGAAGCTTTCTTT.

This clone was picked up many times. The V and J genes are TRBV6-1 and TRBJ1-4, with D maybe TRBD1 (6 bases). Germline V gives CDR1 MNHNS, CDR2 SASEGT. CDR3 length equals 13 residues. Trimming pared 3 bases from V and 10 bases from J, leaving 12 bases between. CDR3 amino acids: CASSDGTMGKLFF. The CDR3 region has the DNA TGTGCCAGCAGTGATGGGACAATGGGAAAACTGTTTTTT.

The genes are TRBV3-1 (or the pseudogene TRBV3-2) and TRBJ1-1; D gene uncertain. The CDR3 consists of 15 residues. CDR1 is LGHDT, CDR2 YNNKEL, per germline (reference sequence). V was clipped by 1 base and J by 1 base, with 10 bases between them. The CDR3 spells CASSQAVRGNTEAFF. CDR3 nucleotide sequence: TGTGCCAGCAGCCAAGCCGTGCGAGGGAACACTGAAGCTTTCTTT.

This chain uses TRBV28 with TRBJ1-1; a weak D match, TRBD1 (5 bases). The CDR3 covers 15 residues. CDR1 is MDHEN, CDR2 SYDVKM, per germline. Trimming shortened V by 6 bases and J by 2 bases, and 16 bases separated the two germline ends. The CDR3 coding sequence is TGTGCCAGCAGCGGACAAGGGCAGGGAAACACTGAAGCTTTCTTT. Residues: CASSGQGQGNTEAFF.

The chain combines TRBV5-1 with TRBJ2-3; possibly TRBD2 for D (5 bases). V lost 0 bases and J lost 1, with 9 bases in between. Germline loops: CDR1 SGHRS, CDR2 YFSETQ. CDR3 length equals 15 residues. The chain's CDR3 is CASSLGGQGTDTQYF. The CDR3, as DNA: TGCGCCAGCAGCTTGGGAGGGCAGGGCACAGATACGCAGTATTTT.

V and J are TRBV20-1 and TRBJ2-7, with a possible D match to TRBD1 (5 bases). Germline values: CDR1 DFQATT, CDR2 SNEGSKA (reference sequence). V lost 1 base to trimming and J lost 5 bases, with 6 bases between them. This CDR3 is 11 amino acids long. The chain's CDR3 is CSARARDEQYF. DNA for the CDR3: TGCAGTGCTAGAGCCAGGGACGAGCAGTACTTC.

The chain recombines TRBV19 with TRBJ1-5, with 8 bases lining up with TRBD1. J gave up 7 bases and V 4 bases, and 12 bases lay outside the gene matches. This CDR3 comprises 16 residues. The germline gives CDR1 LNHDA, CDR2 SQIVND (reference sequence). CDR3 nucleotide sequence: TGTGCCAGTAGTAGGCGTGTTCAGGGGGCTGGACAGCCCCAGCATTTT. Its translation: CASSRRVQGAGQPQHF. The full variable domain, completed using reference TRBV19 and TRBJ1-5, is DGGITQSPKYLFRKEGQNVTLSCEQNLNHDAMYWYRQDPGQGLRLIYYSQIVNDFQKGDIAEGYSVSREKKESFPLTVTSAQKNPTAFYLCASSRRVQGAGQPQHFGDGTRLSIL.

V usage is TRBV18 and J usage is TRBJ1-1, with no clear D. Looked up from germline, CDR1 is KGHSH and CDR2 is LQKENI. V shed 3 bases and J shed 5 bases, with 7 bases lying between them. The length of the CDR3 is 12 residues. The CDR3 DNA reads as TGTGCCAGCTCACCCTGGAGAACTGAAGCTTTCTTT. It is translated as CASSPWRTEAFF.

This chain uses TRBV6-1 with TRBJ1-1; 8 nucleotides match TRBD1. V lost 2 bases and J lost 8; bases outside the gene matches: 10. The CDR3 contains 15 residues. Germline CDR1 MNHNS, CDR2 SASEGT. CDR3 residues: CASSELIRGHKEAFF. CDR3 bases: TGTGCCAGCAGTGAACTCATCAGGGGGCATAAGGAAGCTTTCTTT.

J is TRBJ1-5 and V is TRBV5-1, with D possibly TRBD1 on 5 matching bases. The V end was cut by 1 base, the J end by 1 base, with 9 bases between. From germline, CDR1 is SGHRS and CDR2 YFSETQ. The CDR3 loop spans 15 amino acids. The CDR3 here is CASSLTGRSNQPQHF. The CDR3 nucleotides are TGCGCCAGCAGCTTGACAGGCCGAAGCAATCAGCCCCAGCATTTT.

This clone appeared a few times. The gene calls are TRBV11-2 and TRBJ2-1; 8 nucleotides agree with TRBD2. The CDR3 totals 14 residues. The ends lost 1 base at V and 6 bases at J; junction bases unmatched: 2. Germline CDR1 reads SGHAT; CDR2 reads FQNNGV. The CDR3 region is CASSLAGGPNEQFF. In DNA form, the CDR3 reads TGTGCCAGCAGCTTAGCGGGGGGGCCCAATGAGCAGTTCTTC.

V is TRBV6-1 and J is TRBJ1-2; the match to TRBD1 covers 7 bases. Trimming took 0 bases from V and 6 from J; bases not matched to a gene: 1. CDR1 MNHNS and CDR2 SASEGT come from the germline V gene. The CDR3 loop spans 13 amino acids. Here the CDR3 reads CASSEAGTDGYTF. The CDR3 coding sequence is TGTGCCAGCAGTGAAGCGGGGACAGATGGCTACACCTTC.

This clone was recorded a few times. CDR3 nucleotide sequence: TGTGCCAGCAGTAGCCCAGGGAAGGATCGACAGCCCCAGCATTTT. Translation: CASSSPGKDRQPQHF. V gene TRBV2 combines with J gene TRBJ1-5; weak D call: TRBD1 (5 bases). The V gene lost 5 bases and the J gene lost 7 bases, with 18 bases spanning the gap. Germline V gene lookup returns CDR1 SNHLY and CDR2 FYNNEI. The length of the CDR3 is 15 residues.

J is TRBJ2-1 and V is TRBV5-1, with a weak D call TRBD1 (7 bases). Germline V CDR1 and CDR2: SGHRS, YFSETQ. The CDR3 is 16 residues long. Between the trimmed V and J ends, which lost 3 bases and 1 base, there was a span of 14 bases. This CDR3 reads CASSSTGTPSYNEQFF. DNA of the CDR3: TGCGCCAGCAGCTCGACAGGGACTCCGTCCTACAATGAGCAGTTCTTC. The full variable domain, with the rest looked up from reference TRBV5-1 and TRBJ2-1, is KAGVTQTPRYLIKTRGQQVTLSCSPISGHRSVSWYQQTPGQGLQFLFEYFSETQRNKGNFPGRFSGRQFSNSRSEMNVSTLELGDSALYLCASSSTGTPSYNEQFFGPGTRLTVL.

This chain connects TRBV27 to TRBJ2-7; maybe TRBD1 (6 bases). V shed 6 bases and J shed 1 base, with 19 bases lying between them. CDR3 length: 16 amino acids. CDR1 MNHEY and CDR2 SMNVEV come from the germline V gene (reference sequence). The chain's CDR3 is CASRRQVGVGSYEQYF. The CDR3 DNA is TGTGCCAGCAGGAGACAGGTCGGAGTGGGATCCTACGAGCAGTACTTC.

V usage is TRBV6-1 and J usage is TRBJ1-5; a possible D gene is TRBD1 (5 bases). Germline loops: CDR1 MNHNS, CDR2 SASEGT. The CDR3 is 16 amino acids. V was pared by 4 bases and J by 0 bases, with 13 bases between. The CDR3 region has the DNA TGTGCCAGCAGTGCTGGCTCAGGGCCTAGCAATCAGCCCCAGCATTTT. Its translation is CASSAGSGPSNQPQHF.

The rearrangement joins TRBV6-6 to TRBJ2-7, with 10 positions matching TRBD2. Germline V gene data show CDR1 as MNHNY and CDR2 as SVGAGI (reference sequence). The CDR3 is 14 residues long. Trimming at V came to 3 bases and at J to 5 bases, leaving 4 bases not matched to a gene. The CDR3 bases are TGTGCCAGCAGTTATGGGCTAGCGGGAGACGAGCAGTACTTC. It is translated as CASSYGLAGDEQYF.

The chain is built from TRBV7-2 and TRBJ1-5; D is unresolved. The germline CDR1 and CDR2 sequences are SGHTA and FQGNSA. This CDR3 spans 14 amino acids. V lost 5 bases and J lost 4, with 12 bases in between. For the CDR3, the DNA is TGTGCCAGCAGCACCGAAGTTCGGAATCAGCCCCAGCATTTT. Amino acids: CASSTEVRNQPQHF. The full variable domain, its missing parts supplied by reference TRBV7-2 and TRBJ1-5, is GAGVSQSPSNKVTEKGKDVELRCDPISGHTALYWYRQSLGQGLEFLIYFQGNSAPDKSGLPSDRFSAERTGGSVSTLTIQRTQQEDSAVYLCASSTEVRNQPQHFGDGTRLSIL.

This clone was observed a few times. V and J are TRBV5-6 and TRBJ2-7; 7 bases align to TRBD2. CDR3 length: 11 residues. Germline V lookup: CDR1 SGHDT, CDR2 YYEEEE. Trimming removed 1 base from V and 11 bases from J; junction bases left unmatched: 3. The CDR3 sequence is CASSLYREEYF. DNA for the CDR3: TGTGCCAGCAGCTTGTATCGGGAGGAGTACTTC. Full variable domain (outside the CDR3, taken from reference TRBV5-6 and TRBJ2-7): DAGVTQSPTHLIKTRGQQVTLRCSPKSGHDTVSWYQQALGQGPQFIFQYYEEEERQRGNFPDRFSGHQFPNYSSELNVNALLLGDSALYLCASSLYREEYFGPGTRLTVT.

This sequence joins TRBV5-1 and TRBJ2-5, with D maybe TRBD1 (6 bases). Trimming shortened V by 4 bases and J by 1 base, and 11 bases separated the two germline ends. The CDR3 is 14 residues long. Germline CDR1 is SGHRS and CDR2 is YFSETQ. CDR3 coding DNA: TGCGCCAGCAGCGAGGGGGTGGCCCAAGAGACCCAGTACTTC. Protein: CASSEGVAQETQYF.

J is TRBJ2-3 and V is TRBV10-3; 8 nucleotides align to TRBD2. This CDR3 region has 14 residues. Trimming at V came to 10 bases and at J to 4 bases, leaving 10 bases not matched to a gene. Germline V lookup: CDR1 ENHRY, CDR2 SYGVKD. The CDR3 loop is CATKAGDSADTQYF. Written as DNA, the CDR3 is TGTGCCACCAAAGCGGGAGATAGTGCAGATACGCAGTATTTT.